This is a list of T cell receptor beta chains from one sample in a study of shared clonotypes between healthy human individuals. Some clones are missing from TCRdb's copy, which holds only in-frame ones; the method was immunoSEQ multiplex PCR. The sample lists roughly 520,000 clones, 90% to 96% occurring once. The sample comprised naive CD4+ T cells sorted from blood. These receptors all stem from a woman in her twenties or thirties in good health. Both conserved end residues are trimmed from each CDR3. The order of the fields is clone size, J gene, V gene, CDR3 protein. Part of the rows lack a size; the others show once, few, many or a class for expanded clones.

>-|TRBJ1-1|TRBV18
ASSPQGEGTEAF
>-|TRBJ1-3|TRBV28
ASSPTGTGYYSGNTIY
>-|TRBJ2-4|TRBV10-3
AISSGLDYRGDIQY
>-|TRBJ2-5|TRBV2
ASSEGSSGSKTQY
>-|TRBJ2-7|TRBV5-1
ASSLAAANYEQY
>-|TRBJ2-5|TRBV18
ASSPTGLETQY
>-|TRBJ1-2|TRBV27
ASSSTGRGTYGYT
>-|TRBJ1-1|TRBV5-1
ASSYAGEATEAF
>-|TRBJ1-2|TRBV27
ASSQLGNTNYGYT
>once|TRBJ2-7|TRBV10-2
ASSRTGDYEQY
>-|TRBJ2-5|TRBV2
ASSVTRTREETQY
>-|TRBJ2-7|TRBV27
ASSLGPGGEQY
>-|TRBJ1-4|TRBV2
ASSMEGGIIEKLF
>-|TRBJ2-5|TRBV28
ASSFDPGETQY
>-|TRBJ2-1|TRBV9
ASSPRTSGRRNEQF
>-|TRBJ2-3|TRBV19
ASTPSGRTDTQY
>-|TRBJ1-1|TRBV7-9
ASSSNMDSVLNTEAF
>-|TRBJ2-5|TRBV19
ASSMNYQETQY
>once|TRBJ2-6|TRBV6-5
ASTRNPGANVLT
>-|TRBJ1-3|TRBV18
ASSPTGDGNTIY
>-|TRBJ2-4|TRBV7-8
ASSLVGQKVAV
>-|TRBJ2-7|TRBV7-9
ASSPGTSGTYEQY
>-|TRBJ1-4|TRBV5-1
ASSFLNEKLF
>-|TRBJ2-1|TRBV10-3
AISESIAAYNEQF
>once|TRBJ1-5|TRBV2
ASSAEGGNQPQH
>-|TRBJ2-1|TRBV4-2
ASSLRPGQGYNEQF
>-|TRBJ1-1|TRBV2
ASSEQGNTEAF
>-|TRBJ1-1|TRBV5-1
ASSLTATGNTEAF
>-|TRBJ1-1|TRBV6-5
ASSYTGHTEAF
>-|TRBJ2-3|TRBV12-5
ASGPGPVSTDTQY
>-|TRBJ1-5|TRBV28
ASSLFRGAERRTQH
>-|TRBJ2-1|TRBV7-9
ASSTRIAGAVRNEQF
>-|TRBJ2-2|TRBV29-1
SVDRGGRAGELF
>-|TRBJ2-7|TRBV5-1
ASSNGQYEQY
>-|TRBJ1-2|TRBV18
ASSGPGHDYGYT
>few|TRBJ1-2|TRBV20-1
SAQGMDT
>-|TRBJ2-1|TRBV2
ASKGGGRSNEQF
>-|TRBJ2-4|TRBV27
ASSFLSGTGPILAKNIQY
>once|TRBJ1-1|TRBV7-9
ASSYRGNTEAF
>-|TRBJ2-7|TRBV7-3
ASSPRLADPYEQY
>-|TRBJ1-2|TRBV28
ASRGTANYGYT
>-|TRBJ1-5|TRBV2
ASSDSTSNQPQH
>-|TRBJ1-1|TRBV18
ASSPWDRSEAF
>-|TRBJ1-1|TRBV18
ASSLPRQGWRNTEAF
>-|TRBJ1-3|TRBV6-6
ASSASGVGGNTIY
>-|TRBJ2-1|TRBV29-1
SVGTGYDEQF
>once|TRBJ2-5|TRBV9
ASSGVGGETQY
>-|TRBJ1-2|TRBV7-2
ASQSYGYGYT
>-|TRBJ2-5|TRBV18
ASSPRSPPETQY
>-|TRBJ1-5|TRBV28
ASMTGARTNQPQH
>-|TRBJ2-5|TRBV4-1
ASSQDGTGVQETQY
>-|TRBJ1-5|TRBV19
ASRLGNQPQH
>-|TRBJ2-3|TRBV2
ASSGSSWGTDTQY